What follows describes a single T cell receptor beta chain. Its antigen is undetermined. This sample was included in a study of T cells expressing NK-cell markers. Study-level findings and limits: More than 5 of the donors carried dominant NKG2C+ clonotypes that took up roughly 1.0-8% of their CD8+ T cells.

Each CDR3 protein gets one entry in TCRdb, which reprocessed the 5' RACE reads and gives no DNA. The table for this sample gives around 550,000 distinct CDR3 sequences. CDR3 length: 13 residues. Germline CDR1 reads SGHRS; CDR2 reads YFSETQ. The material sequenced was blood T cells: a sorted CD56 or NKG2C T cell subset, CD4+ or CD8+ T cells, or bulk PBMC T cells (not recorded which). This clonotype was obtained from a man aged 18 to 30 in good health. The V gene is TRBV5-1, the J gene TRBJ1-2. The CDR3 loop reads CASRLTESYGYTF.